Each of the 5 T cell receptor beta chains below was sequenced from the same sample in a study of response to subunit inactivated influenza vaccine. TCRdb ran MiXCR on the RT-PCR reads and lists one entry per CDR3 protein. Of more than 550,000 distinct CDR3 sequences in the sample, about 10% were seen once. This specimen was PBMCs from blood, taken on the day of vaccination. The receptors originated from a man aged 50-59 years who received an inactivated influenza vaccine.

This clonotype has a handful of counts. V is TRBV5-1 and J is TRBJ2-1; 14 nucleotides line up with TRBD2. The length of the CDR3 is 16 residues. Germline CDR1 reads SGHRS; CDR2 reads YFSETQ. The V gene end was trimmed by 4 bases and the J gene end by 7 bases; junction bases not matched to a gene: 7. The CDR3 sequence: CASSNTGTSGGNEQFF. The CDR3 DNA reads as TGCGCCAGCAGCAATACCGGGACTAGCGGGGGAAATGAGCAGTTCTTC.

V usage is TRBV27 and J usage is TRBJ1-4; D may be TRBD1 (5 bases). Germline lookup yields CDR1 MNHEY and CDR2 SMNVEV (reference sequence). V was pared by 3 bases and J by 5 bases, with 13 bases between. This CDR3 has 15 amino acids. The CDR3 reads CASSFGHGRNEKLFF. CDR3 DNA sequence: TGTGCCAGCAGTTTTGGACATGGGAGGAATGAAAAACTGTTTTTT.

This sequence joins TRBV5-1 and TRBJ1-2; 9 bases map to TRBD1. The V gene end was trimmed by 0 bases and the J gene end by 3 bases; junction bases not matched to a gene: 3. Germline-derived CDR1 and CDR2 are SGHRS and YFSETQ. The CDR3 has 15 amino acids. CDR3 nucleotide sequence: TGCGCCAGCAGCTTGGCACAGGGGGCCTACTATGGCTACACCTTC. Translated, it gives CASSLAQGAYYGYTF.

This clonotype was seen only a few times. The chain joins TRBV4-3 to TRBJ2-7; 7 bases are a match to TRBD2. Per germline, CDR1 LGHNA and CDR2 YSLEER. With V trimmed by 2 bases and J by 1 base, 8 bases remained unmatched. The CDR3 is 16 amino acids. CDR3 DNA sequence: TGCGCCAGCAGCCAATATGTGGCGGGAGTGTCCTACGAGCAGTACTTC. It translates to CASSQYVAGVSYEQYF.

This clonotype was seen a handful of times. V is TRBV20-1 and J is TRBJ2-1, with a possible D match to TRBD2 (6 bases). Germline CDR1 DFQATT, CDR2 SNEGSKA (reference sequence). V was trimmed by 1 base and J by 2 bases, leaving 9 bases between them. This CDR3 is built from 14 residues. The CDR3 loop is CSARGLEAYNEQFF. The CDR3 DNA sequence: TGCAGTGCTAGAGGACTAGAGGCCTACAATGAGCAGTTCTTC.